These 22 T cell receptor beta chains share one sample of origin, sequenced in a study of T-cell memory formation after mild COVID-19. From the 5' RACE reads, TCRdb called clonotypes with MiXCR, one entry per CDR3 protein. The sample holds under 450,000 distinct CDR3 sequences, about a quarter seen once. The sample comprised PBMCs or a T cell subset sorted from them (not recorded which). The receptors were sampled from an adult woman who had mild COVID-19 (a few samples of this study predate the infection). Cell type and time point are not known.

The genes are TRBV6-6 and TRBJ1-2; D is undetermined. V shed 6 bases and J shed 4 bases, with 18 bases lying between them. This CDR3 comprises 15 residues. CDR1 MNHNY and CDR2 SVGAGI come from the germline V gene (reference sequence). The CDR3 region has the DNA TGTGCCAGCAGACCACATCAGGAGGATGGCTATGGCTACACCTTC. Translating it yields CASRPHQEDGYGYTF.

CDR3 sequence reads: CASSLRAPGTGDRETQYF. In nucleotides, the CDR3 is TGTGCCAGCAGCTTAAGAGCGCCCGGGACAGGGGATCGGGAGACCCAGTACTTC. The chain carries TRBV7-8 and TRBJ2-5; 10 bases are a match to TRBD1. CDR1 and CDR2 from the germline V gene are SGHVS and FQNEAQ. This CDR3 has 18 amino acids. The trim removed 2 bases at V and 5 bases at J, leaving 14 bases unmatched.

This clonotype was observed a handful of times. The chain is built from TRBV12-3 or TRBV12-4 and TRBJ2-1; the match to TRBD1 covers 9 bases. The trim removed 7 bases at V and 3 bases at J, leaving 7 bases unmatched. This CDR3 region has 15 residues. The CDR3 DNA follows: TGTGCCAGCACTCGTCCGGGACAGGGCTACAATGAGCAGTTCTTC. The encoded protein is CASTRPGQGYNEQFF.

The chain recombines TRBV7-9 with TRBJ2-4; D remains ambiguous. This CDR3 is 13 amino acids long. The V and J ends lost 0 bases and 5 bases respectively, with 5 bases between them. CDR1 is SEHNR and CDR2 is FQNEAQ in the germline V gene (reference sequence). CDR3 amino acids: CASSLAGQNIQYF. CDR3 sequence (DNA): TGTGCCAGCAGCTTAGCAGGGCAAAACATTCAGTACTTC.

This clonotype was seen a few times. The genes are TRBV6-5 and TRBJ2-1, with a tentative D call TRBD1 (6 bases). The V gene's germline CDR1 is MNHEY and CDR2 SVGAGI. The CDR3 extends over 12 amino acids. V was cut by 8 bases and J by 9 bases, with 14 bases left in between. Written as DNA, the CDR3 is TGTGCCAGCCTTCATATAGGGGGTGAGCAGTTCTTC. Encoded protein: CASLHIGGEQFF.

The CDR3: CASSSFQATNEKLFF. DNA of the CDR3: TGTGCCAGCAGTTCCTTCCAAGCAACTAATGAAAAACTGTTTTTT. This chain connects TRBV7-9 to TRBJ1-4; no clear D gene. The CDR3 is 15 amino acids. Trimming took 6 bases from V and 0 from J, leaving 11 bases between them. CDR1 is SEHNR and CDR2 is FQNEAQ in the germline V gene (reference sequence).

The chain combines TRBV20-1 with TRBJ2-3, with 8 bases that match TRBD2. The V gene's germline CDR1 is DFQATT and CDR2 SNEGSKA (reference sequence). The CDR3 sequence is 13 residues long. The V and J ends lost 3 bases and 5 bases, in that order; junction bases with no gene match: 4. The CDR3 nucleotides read TGCAGTGCTAGCGGGAGGGCCAAAGATACGCAGTATTTT. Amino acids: CSASGRAKDTQYF.

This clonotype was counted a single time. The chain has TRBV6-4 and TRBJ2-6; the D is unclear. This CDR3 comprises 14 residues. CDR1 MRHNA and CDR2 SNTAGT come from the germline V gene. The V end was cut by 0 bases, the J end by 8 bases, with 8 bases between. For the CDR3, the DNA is TGTGCCAGCAGTGACTCGAACGGGCCCAACGTCCTGACTTTC. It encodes CASSDSNGPNVLTF.

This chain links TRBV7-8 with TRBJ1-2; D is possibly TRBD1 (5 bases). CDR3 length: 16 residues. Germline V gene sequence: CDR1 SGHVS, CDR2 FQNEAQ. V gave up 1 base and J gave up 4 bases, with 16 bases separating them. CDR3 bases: TGTGCCAGCAGCTTAGTTTCTTCGGGACTTCCCTATGGCTACACCTTC. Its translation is CASSLVSSGLPYGYTF.

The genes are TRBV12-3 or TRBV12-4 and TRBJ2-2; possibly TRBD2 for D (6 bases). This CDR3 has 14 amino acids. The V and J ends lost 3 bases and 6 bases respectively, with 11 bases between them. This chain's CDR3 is CASSFSTGAGELFF. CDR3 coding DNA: TGTGCCAGCAGTTTCTCGACGGGGGCCGGGGAGCTGTTTTTT.

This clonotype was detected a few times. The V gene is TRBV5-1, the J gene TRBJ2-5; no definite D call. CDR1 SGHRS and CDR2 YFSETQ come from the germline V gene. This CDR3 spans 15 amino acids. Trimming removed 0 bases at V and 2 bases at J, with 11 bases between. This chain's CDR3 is CASSLAAVVQETQYF. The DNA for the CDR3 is TGCGCCAGCAGCTTGGCCGCGGTGGTGCAAGAGACCCAGTACTTC. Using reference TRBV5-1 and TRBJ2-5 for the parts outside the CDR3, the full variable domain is KAGVTQTPRYLIKTRGQQVTLSCSPISGHRSVSWYQQTPGQGLQFLFEYFSETQRNKGNFPGRFSGRQFSNSRSEMNVSTLELGDSALYLCASSLAAVVQETQYFGPGTRLLVL.

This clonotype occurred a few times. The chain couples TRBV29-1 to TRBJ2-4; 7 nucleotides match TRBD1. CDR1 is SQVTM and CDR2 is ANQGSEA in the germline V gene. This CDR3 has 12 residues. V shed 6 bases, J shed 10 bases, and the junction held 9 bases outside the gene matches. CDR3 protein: CSVRDRVDIQYF. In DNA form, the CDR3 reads TGCAGCGTCAGAGACAGGGTCGATATTCAGTACTTC. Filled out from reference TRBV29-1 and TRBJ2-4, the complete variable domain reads SAVISQKPSRDICQRGTSLTIQCQVDSQVTMMFWYRQQPGQSLTLIATANQGSEATYESGFVIDKFPISRPNLTFSTLTVSNMSPEDSSIYLCSVRDRVDIQYFGAGTRLSVL.

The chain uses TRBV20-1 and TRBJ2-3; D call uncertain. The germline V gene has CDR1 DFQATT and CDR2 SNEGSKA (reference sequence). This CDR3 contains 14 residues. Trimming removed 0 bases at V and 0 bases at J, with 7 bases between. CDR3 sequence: CSARDPYSTDTQYF. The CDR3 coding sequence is TGCAGTGCTAGAGATCCCTATAGCACAGATACGCAGTATTTT.

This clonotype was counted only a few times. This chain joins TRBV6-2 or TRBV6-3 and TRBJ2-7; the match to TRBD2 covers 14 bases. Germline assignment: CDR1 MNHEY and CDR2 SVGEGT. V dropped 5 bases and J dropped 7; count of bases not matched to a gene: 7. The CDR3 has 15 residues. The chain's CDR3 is CASSPQGLAGEEQYF. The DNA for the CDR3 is TGTGCCAGCAGTCCGCAGGGACTAGCGGGAGAAGAGCAGTACTTC.

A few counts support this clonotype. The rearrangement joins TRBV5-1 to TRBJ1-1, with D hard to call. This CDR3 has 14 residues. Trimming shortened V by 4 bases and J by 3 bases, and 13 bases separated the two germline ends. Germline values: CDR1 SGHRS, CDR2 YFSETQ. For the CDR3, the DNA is TGCGCCAGCAGCCCAACACGGTTGGACACTGAAGCTTTCTTT. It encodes CASSPTRLDTEAFF.

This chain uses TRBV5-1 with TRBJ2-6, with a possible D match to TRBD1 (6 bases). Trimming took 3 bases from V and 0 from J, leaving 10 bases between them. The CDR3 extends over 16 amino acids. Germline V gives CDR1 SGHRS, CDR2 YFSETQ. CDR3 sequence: CASSSGQNSGANVLTF. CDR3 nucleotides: TGCGCCAGCAGCTCGGGACAAAACTCTGGGGCCAACGTCCTGACTTTC.

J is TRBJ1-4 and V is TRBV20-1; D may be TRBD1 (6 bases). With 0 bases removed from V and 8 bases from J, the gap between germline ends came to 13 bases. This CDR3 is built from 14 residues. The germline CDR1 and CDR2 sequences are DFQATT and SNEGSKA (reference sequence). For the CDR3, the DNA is TGCAGTGCTAGAGATGGGCAGGGGAGGGAAAAACTGTTTTTT. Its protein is CSARDGQGREKLFF.

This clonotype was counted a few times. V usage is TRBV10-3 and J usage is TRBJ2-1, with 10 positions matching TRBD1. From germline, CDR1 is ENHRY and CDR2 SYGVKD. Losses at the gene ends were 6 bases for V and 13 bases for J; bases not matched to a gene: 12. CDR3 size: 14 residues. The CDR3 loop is CAISRLTGGDYQFF. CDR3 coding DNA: TGTGCCATCAGCCGACTGACAGGGGGCGATTATCAGTTCTTC.

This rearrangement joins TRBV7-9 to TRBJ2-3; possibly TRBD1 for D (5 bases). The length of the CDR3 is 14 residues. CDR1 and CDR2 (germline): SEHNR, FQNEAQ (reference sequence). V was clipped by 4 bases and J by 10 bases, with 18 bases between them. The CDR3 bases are TGTGCCAGCAGCTCGTCCGGACAAAGAACTGCGCAGTATTTT. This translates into CASSSSGQRTAQYF.

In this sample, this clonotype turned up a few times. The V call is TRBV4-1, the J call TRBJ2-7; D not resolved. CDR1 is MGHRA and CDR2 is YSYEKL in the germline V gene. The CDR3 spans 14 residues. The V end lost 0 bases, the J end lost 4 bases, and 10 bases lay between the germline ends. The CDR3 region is CASSQDLWVYEQYF. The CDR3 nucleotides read TGCGCCAGCAGCCAAGATCTGTGGGTTTACGAGCAGTACTTC.

DNA of the CDR3: TGTGCCAGCAGTCCACCTTACGTTAGGGGACTCAATGAGCAGTTCTTC. It is translated as CASSPPYVRGLNEQFF. The rearrangement joins TRBV12-3 or TRBV12-4 to TRBJ2-1; possible D gene TRBD2, 6 bases. This CDR3 region has 16 residues. Deletions cut 5 bases from V and 6 bases from J, with 20 bases between.

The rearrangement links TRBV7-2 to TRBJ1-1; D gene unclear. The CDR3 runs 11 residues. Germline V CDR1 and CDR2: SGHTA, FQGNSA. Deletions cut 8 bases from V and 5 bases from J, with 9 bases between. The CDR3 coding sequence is TGTGCCAGCGTTGAGAGAACTGAAGCTTTCTTT. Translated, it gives CASVERTEAFF.